This passage covers 28 T cell receptor beta chains from one sample sequenced in a study of CXCR3-negative and CXCR3-positive naive CD8 T cells. UMI-labeled 5' RACE yielded the TRB cDNA libraries. TCRdb re-called the 5' RACE reads and gives one entry per CDR3 protein, without DNA. Recorded for this sample: roughly 50,000 distinct CDR3 sequences. Sequencing input: memory CD8+ T cells from blood. Receptors originate from a human donor in good health. Some clones in this sample may be carry-over from other donors' samples.

This chain links TRBV28 with TRBJ2-7; no DNA is available, so the TRBD2 call from TCRdb remains unchecked. CDR1 and CDR2 from the germline V gene are MDHEN and SYDVKM. CDR3 length: 15 residues. This chain's CDR3 is CASRLGEPSSYEQYF.

The chain uses TRBV29-1 and TRBJ1-1; the D gene TCRdb calls, TRBD1, cannot be checked with no DNA. CDR1 and CDR2 (germline): SQVTM, ANQGSEA. This CDR3 region has 14 residues. The CDR3 region is CSVEAGDWYTEAFF. The full variable domain, rest sourced from reference TRBV29-1 and TRBJ1-1, is SAVISQKPSRDICQRGTSLTIQCQVDSQVTMMFWYRQQPGQSLTLIATANQGSEATYESGFVIDKFPISRPNLTFSTLTVSNMSPEDSSIYLCSVEAGDWYTEAFFGQGTRLTVV.

This chain links TRBV11-2 with TRBJ2-1; TCRdb's assignment of TRBD1 cannot be checked, as there is no DNA. Germline assignment: CDR1 SGHAT and CDR2 FQNNGV. The CDR3 spans 15 residues. The chain's CDR3 is CASSSGGTSYNEQFF.

The chain recombines TRBV7-9 with TRBJ2-7; TCRdb names TRBD1, which stays unverified in the absence of DNA. CDR1 is SEHNR, CDR2 FQNEAQ, per germline (reference sequence). The CDR3 spans 15 residues. CDR3 amino acids: CASRRTRQGENEQYF.

J is TRBJ1-6 and V is TRBV6-6. Germline V gene lookup returns CDR1 MNHNY and CDR2 SVGAGI (reference sequence). The CDR3 runs 12 residues. The CDR3 loop is CASSPALELLHF.

This chain's CDR3 is CASRDRADNEQFF. V gene TRBV19 combines with J gene TRBJ2-1; TCRdb indicates TRBD1, and absent DNA this call remains unverified. CDR3 size: 13 residues. CDR1 and CDR2 from the germline V gene are LNHDA and SQIVND (reference sequence).

The J gene is TRBJ1-2, the V gene TRBV29-1; with no DNA, the TCRdb D assignment of TRBD1 cannot be verified. CDR3 size: 13 residues. Germline CDR1 reads SQVTM; CDR2 reads ANQGSEA. The CDR3 is CSVDQGRIYGYTF. Together with reference TRBV29-1 and TRBJ1-2, the CDR3 gives the full variable domain: SAVISQKPSRDICQRGTSLTIQCQVDSQVTMMFWYRQQPGQSLTLIATANQGSEATYESGFVIDKFPISRPNLTFSTLTVSNMSPEDSSIYLCSVDQGRIYGYTFGSGTRLTVV.

The chain combines TRBV3-1 with TRBJ2-5; checking the TCRdb D call of TRBD2 is not possible without DNA. Germline-derived CDR1 and CDR2 are LGHDT and YNNKEL (reference sequence). The CDR3 extends over 16 amino acids. This chain's CDR3 is CASSPRLAEFQETQYF.

The genes are TRBV7-8 and TRBJ2-7; absent DNA, TCRdb's TRBD1 call cannot be checked. Germline loops: CDR1 SGHVS, CDR2 FQNEAQ. CDR3 length: 17 residues. CDR3 residues: CASSLGVRGVNSYEQYF.

J is TRBJ2-6 and V is TRBV29-1; TCRdb reports TRBD2, a call that lacks DNA to check it against. Germline CDR1 is SQVTM and CDR2 is ANQGSEA. The CDR3 consists of 17 residues. The CDR3 protein is CSVEVTALPSGANVLTF.

The chain employs TRBV12-5 and TRBJ2-7; TCRdb's D call of TRBD1 is untestable without DNA. The length of the CDR3 is 15 residues. Germline-derived CDR1 and CDR2 are LGHNT and FRNRAP. The CDR3 here is CASAPGMGGDYEQYF.

The rearrangement links TRBV15 to TRBJ2-3; TCRdb selects TRBD2, and the lack of DNA leaves this call unchecked. CDR3 length: 16 amino acids. Germline CDR1 LNHNV, CDR2 YYDKDF (reference sequence). This CDR3 is CATSRVAGGGVDTQYF.

J is TRBJ1-2 and V is TRBV29-1; TCRdb returns TRBD1, unconfirmable since there is no DNA. The CDR3 length is 13 residues. CDR1 is SQVTM and CDR2 is ANQGSEA in the germline V gene. The CDR3 loop reads CSVDSGGDYGYTF.

The chain employs TRBV5-1 and TRBJ2-3; TCRdb gives TRBD1 as the D gene, but with no DNA this cannot be confirmed. CDR3 length: 16 amino acids. Germline lookup yields CDR1 SGHRS and CDR2 YFSETQ. CDR3 sequence: CASSPGAGSSTDTQYF.

The chain employs TRBV10-2 and TRBJ2-3; TCRdb reports TRBD2, a call that lacks DNA to check it against. The CDR3 totals 14 residues. Germline lookup yields CDR1 WSHSY and CDR2 SAAADI. CDR3 in amino acids: CATGLAGRTDTQYF.

This chain uses TRBV29-1 with TRBJ2-3; TCRdb lists TRBD1, though no DNA is available to test this call. The CDR3 runs to 13 residues. The germline gives CDR1 SQVTM, CDR2 ANQGSEA. Here the CDR3 reads CSVEYGGTDTQYF.

The chain has TRBV12-3 or TRBV12-4 and TRBJ2-2. This CDR3 comprises 14 residues. The CDR3 loop is CASSHGVDTGELFF.

The chain combines TRBV7-9 with TRBJ2-7; the D call of TRBD1 rests on TCRdb alone, since no DNA is present to check it. CDR3 length equals 14 residues. Germline CDR1 reads SEHNR; CDR2 reads FQNEAQ (reference sequence). The CDR3: CASSFGGQAYEQYF.

The chain employs TRBV5-5 and TRBJ2-1; TCRdb reports TRBD1, a call that lacks DNA to check it against. Looked up from germline, CDR1 is SGHKS and CDR2 is YYEKEE (reference sequence). The CDR3 consists of 14 residues. The CDR3 reads CASSSWTGYNEQFF.

V is TRBV29-1 and J is TRBJ2-3. Germline V gene lookup returns CDR1 SQVTM and CDR2 ANQGSEA. The length of the CDR3 is 13 residues. The CDR3 region is CSVVSRNTDTQYF.

The rearrangement joins TRBV7-6 to TRBJ2-3; lacking DNA, the TRBD1 call made by TCRdb goes unchecked. The CDR3 runs 14 residues. Looked up from germline, CDR1 is SGHVS and CDR2 is FNYEAQ. The CDR3 sequence: CASSSVGPTDTQYF.

The chain has TRBV19 and TRBJ2-7; the D call of TRBD2 rests on TCRdb alone, since no DNA is present to check it. CDR1 LNHDA and CDR2 SQIVND come from the germline V gene (reference sequence). The CDR3 covers 15 residues. The CDR3 spells CASSILGGAGDEQYF. Complete variable domain (other parts from reference TRBV19 and TRBJ2-7): DGGITQSPKYLFRKEGQNVTLSCEQNLNHDAMYWYRQDPGQGLRLIYYSQIVNDFQKGDIAEGYSVSREKKESFPLTVTSAQKNPTAFYLCASSILGGAGDEQYFGPGTRLTVT.

The chain carries TRBV12-3 or TRBV12-4 and TRBJ2-3; TCRdb indicates TRBD2, and absent DNA this call remains unverified. The CDR3 runs 14 residues. The CDR3 sequence: CASRERGSTDTQYF.

V usage is TRBV2 and J usage is TRBJ2-7. This CDR3 contains 13 residues. Per the germline V gene, CDR1 is SNHLY and CDR2 is FYNNEI. The CDR3 sequence is CASRATSSYEQYF.

This chain links TRBV19 with TRBJ2-7. The CDR3 sequence is 14 residues long. Germline assignment: CDR1 LNHDA and CDR2 SQIVND (reference sequence). The CDR3 protein is CASSITVGSYEQYF.

The V and J genes are TRBV19 and TRBJ2-1. Per the germline V gene, CDR1 is LNHDA and CDR2 is SQIVND (reference sequence). The CDR3 has 11 residues. The CDR3 sequence: CASKAGMVQFF.

The V and J genes are TRBV29-1 and TRBJ2-7; TCRdb reports TRBD2, a call that lacks DNA to check it against. This CDR3 is 14 amino acids long. Germline CDR1 reads SQVTM; CDR2 reads ANQGSEA. The CDR3 protein is CSAGTSGLSYEQYF.

The chain recombines TRBV7-9 with TRBJ2-1; TCRdb selects TRBD2, and the lack of DNA leaves this call unchecked. Germline loops: CDR1 SEHNR, CDR2 FQNEAQ (reference sequence). The CDR3 has 14 residues. The CDR3 reads CASSLVLAANEQFF.